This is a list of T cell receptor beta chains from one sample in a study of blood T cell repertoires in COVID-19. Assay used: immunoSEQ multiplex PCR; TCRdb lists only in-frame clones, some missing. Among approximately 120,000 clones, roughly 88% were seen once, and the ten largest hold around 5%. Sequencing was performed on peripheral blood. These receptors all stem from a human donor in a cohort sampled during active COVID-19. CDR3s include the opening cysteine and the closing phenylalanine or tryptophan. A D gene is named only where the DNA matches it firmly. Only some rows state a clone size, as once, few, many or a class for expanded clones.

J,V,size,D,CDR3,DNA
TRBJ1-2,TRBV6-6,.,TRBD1,CASSPTGGYYGYTF,TGTGCCAGCAGTCCGACAGGGGGGTACTATGGCTACACCTTC
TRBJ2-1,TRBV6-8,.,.,CASSYHTGTPNNEQFF,TGTGCCAGCAGTTACCACACCGGGACACCGAACAATGAGCAGTTCTTC
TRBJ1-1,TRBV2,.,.,CASSVEARTEAFF,TGTGCCAGCAGTGTGGAGGCGAGGACTGAAGCTTTCTTT
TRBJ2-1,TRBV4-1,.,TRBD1,CASSPGQGKLNEQFF,TGCGCCAGCAGCCCGGGACAGGGAAAATTGAATGAGCAGTTCTTC
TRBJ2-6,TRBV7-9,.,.,CASSPIGGAGANVLTF,TGTGCCAGCAGCCCAATAGGGGGGGCTGGGGCCAACGTCCTGACTTTC
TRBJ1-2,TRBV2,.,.,CASSVWGPSYNYGYTF,TGTGCCAGCAGTGTTTGGGGGCCCTCCTATAACTATGGCTACACCTTC
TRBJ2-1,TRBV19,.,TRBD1,CASSTTGTGRGEQFF,TGTGCCAGTAGTACAACCGGGACAGGGAGGGGTGAGCAGTTCTTC
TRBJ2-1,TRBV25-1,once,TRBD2,CASSDPGLAGLYNEQFF,TGTGCCAGCAGTGATCCAGGGCTAGCGGGACTCTACAATGAGCAGTTCTTC
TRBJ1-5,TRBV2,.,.,CASSVRGNQPQHF,TGTGCCAGCAGTGTAAGGGGGAATCAGCCCCAGCATTTT
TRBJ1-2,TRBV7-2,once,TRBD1,CASSIVKQGAGGYTF,TGTGCCAGCAGCATCGTCAAACAGGGGGCAGGCGGCTACACCTTC
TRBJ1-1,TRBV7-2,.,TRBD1,CASSFGQGVRGTEAFF,TGTGCCAGCAGCTTCGGACAGGGGGTTAGGGGCACTGAAGCTTTCTTT
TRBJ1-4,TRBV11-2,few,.,CASRSFGGEKLFF,TGTGCCAGCAGGTCCTTTGGCGGGGAAAAACTGTTTTTT
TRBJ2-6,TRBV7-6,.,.,CASSRPYDSITSGANVLTF,TGTGCCAGCAGCCGCCCATATGACAGTATTACCTCTGGGGCCAACGTCCTGACTTTC
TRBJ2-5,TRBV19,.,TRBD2,CASTPGGVIETQYF,TGTGCCAGTACCCCGGGGGGGGTCATAGAGACCCAGTACTTC
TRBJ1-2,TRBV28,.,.,CASSLTPGGGYTF,TGTGCCAGCAGTTTGACCCCGGGGGGTGGCTACACCTTC
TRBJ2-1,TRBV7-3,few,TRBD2,CASSETSGSNNEQFF,TGTGCCAGCAGCGAAACTAGCGGGAGTAACAATGAGCAGTTCTTC
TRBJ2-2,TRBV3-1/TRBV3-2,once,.,CASSQVSGGELFF,TGTGCCAGCAGCCAAGTTTCGGGCGGGGAGCTGTTTTTT
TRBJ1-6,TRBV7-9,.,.,CASRLQGTDSPLHF,TGTGCCAGCAGGTTACAGGGAACAGACTCACCCCTCCACTTT
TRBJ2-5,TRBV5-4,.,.,CASSLDRKETQYF,TGTGCCAGCAGCTTAGACAGGAAAGAGACCCAGTACTTC
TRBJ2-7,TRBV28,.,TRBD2,CASSSGTSGNYEQYF,TGTGCCAGCAGTTCCGGGACTAGCGGGAACTACGAGCAGTACTTC
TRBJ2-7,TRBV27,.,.,CASSSFRGLEAYEQYF,TGTGCCAGCAGTAGTTTTAGGGGACTGGAGGCCTACGAGCAGTACTTC
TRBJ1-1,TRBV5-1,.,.,CASSWGQNTEAFF,TGCGCCAGCAGCTGGGGACAGAACACTGAAGCTTTCTTT
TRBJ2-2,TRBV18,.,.,CASSPLTGSNTGELFF,TGTGCCAGCTCACCACTTACAGGGTCGAACACCGGGGAGCTGTTTTTT
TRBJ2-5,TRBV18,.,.,CASSPVFRETQYF,TGTGCCAGCTCACCAGTTTTTCGGGAGACCCAGTACTTC
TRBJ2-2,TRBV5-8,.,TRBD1,CASSLPGTGRLPGELFF,TGTGCCAGCAGCTTGCCCGGGACAGGGCGTCTCCCCGGGGAGCTGTTTTTT
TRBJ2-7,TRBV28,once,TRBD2,CASSLSRTSGNKQYF,TGTGCCAGCAGTTTATCTAGGACTAGCGGGAATAAGCAGTACTTC
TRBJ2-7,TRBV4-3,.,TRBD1,CASSQDKWTGWVEQYF,TGCGCCAGCAGCCAAGATAAGTGGACAGGGTGGGTCGAGCAGTACTTC
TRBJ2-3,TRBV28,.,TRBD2,CASSWTSGDRDTQYF,TGTGCCAGCAGTTGGACTAGCGGGGACAGGGATACGCAGTATTTT
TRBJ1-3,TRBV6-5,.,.,CASSYWEGDTIYF,TGTGCCAGCAGTTACTGGGAAGGGGACACCATATATTTT
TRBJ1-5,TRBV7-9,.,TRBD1,CASSFGRQGAFNQPQHF,TGTGCCAGCAGCTTTGGGAGACAGGGGGCCTTCAATCAGCCCCAGCATTTT
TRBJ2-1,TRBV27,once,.,CASSPKPWVASSSYNEQFF,TGTGCCAGCAGTCCCAAACCCTGGGTAGCCTCGAGCTCCTACAATGAGCAGTTCTTC
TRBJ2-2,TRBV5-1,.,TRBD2,CASSQTSGRTGELFF,TGCGCCAGCAGCCAGACTAGCGGGAGAACTGGGGAGCTGTTTTTT
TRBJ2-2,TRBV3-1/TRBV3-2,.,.,CASSRRTGELFF,TGTGCCAGCAGCCGTCGCACCGGGGAGCTGTTTTTT
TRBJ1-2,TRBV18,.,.,CASSLDSSGGYGYTF,TGTGCCAGCTCGTTGGACTCATCAGGTGGCTATGGCTACACCTTC
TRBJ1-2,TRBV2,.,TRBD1,CASSADRVRGGKGYTF,TGTGCCAGCAGTGCGGACAGGGTCCGAGGGGGAAAGGGCTACACCTTC
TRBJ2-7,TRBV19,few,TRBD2,CASSIGLAAYEQYF,TGTGCCAGTAGTATAGGGCTAGCGGCCTACGAGCAGTACTTC
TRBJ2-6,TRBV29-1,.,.,CSVEASGANVLTF,TGCAGCGTTGAGGCCTCTGGGGCCAACGTCCTGACTTTC
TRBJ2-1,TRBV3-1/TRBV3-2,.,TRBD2,CASSQGVSGSSGSYNEQFF,TGTGCCAGCAGCCAAGGTGTCAGCGGGAGCTCAGGGTCCTACAATGAGCAGTTCTTC
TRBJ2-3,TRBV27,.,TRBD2,CASSSSGLGDTQYF,TGTGCCAGCAGCTCTAGCGGGTTGGGAGATACGCAGTATTTT
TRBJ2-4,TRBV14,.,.,CASSSDLAKNIQYF,TGTGCCAGCAGCAGCGATCTAGCCAAAAACATTCAGTACTTC
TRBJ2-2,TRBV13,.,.,CASSLIGGDSNTGELFF,TGTGCCAGCAGCTTAATAGGCGGGGATTCGAACACCGGGGAGCTGTTTTTT
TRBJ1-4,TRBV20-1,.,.,CSGGRDEKLFF,TGCAGTGGGGGCAGGGATGAAAAACTGTTTTTT
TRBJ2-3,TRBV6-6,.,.,CASTLTGASTDTQYF,TGTGCCAGCACTCTCACGGGAGCTAGCACAGATACGCAGTATTTT
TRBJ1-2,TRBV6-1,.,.,CASSEVVGTPSGYTF,TGTGCCAGCAGTGAAGTAGTTGGGACACCATCAGGCTACACCTTC
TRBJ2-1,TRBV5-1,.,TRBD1,CASSLLQGELYNEQFF,TGCGCCAGCAGCTTGCTACAGGGGGAACTTTACAATGAGCAGTTCTTC
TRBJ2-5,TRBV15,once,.,CATSRDDTLKTQYF,TGTGCCACCAGCAGAGATGATACTTTAAAGACCCAGTACTTC
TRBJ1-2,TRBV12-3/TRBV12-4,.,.,CASSLVRGYTF,TGTGCCAGCAGTTTAGTGCGGGGCTACACCTTC
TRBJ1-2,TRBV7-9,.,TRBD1,CASSYDRGPFGYTF,TGTGCCAGCAGCTACGACAGGGGGCCATTTGGCTACACCTTC
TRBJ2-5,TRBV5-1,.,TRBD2,CASSLEASGTETQYF,TGCGCCAGCAGCCTGGAGGCTAGCGGGACAGAGACCCAGTACTTC
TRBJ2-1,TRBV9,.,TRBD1,CASSDSGGSEQFF,TGTGCCAGCAGCGATTCAGGGGGCAGTGAGCAGTTCTTC
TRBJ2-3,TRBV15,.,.,CATSSERRGDTQYF,TGTGCCACCAGCTCCGAGCGAAGGGGAGATACGCAGTATTTT
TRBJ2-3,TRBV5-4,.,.,CASSLVRETTDTQYF,TGTGCCAGCAGCTTGGTCCGGGAGACCACAGATACGCAGTATTTT
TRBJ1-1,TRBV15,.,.,CATSISGLGTEAFF,TGTGCCACCAGCATATCAGGGTTGGGAACTGAAGCTTTCTTT
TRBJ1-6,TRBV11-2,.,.,CASSHSDIPSYNSPLHF,TGTGCCAGCAGCCACTCGGACATTCCCTCCTATAATTCACCCCTCCACTTT
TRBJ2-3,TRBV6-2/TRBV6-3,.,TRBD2,CASSYSGRDTQYF,TGTGCCAGCAGTTATAGCGGGAGAGATACGCAGTATTTT
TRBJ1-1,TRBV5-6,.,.,CASSLRGKGNTEAFF,TGTGCCAGCAGCTTGAGAGGGAAAGGGAACACTGAAGCTTTCTTT
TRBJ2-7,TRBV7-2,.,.,CASRKDRGEQYF,TGTGCCAGCAGGAAGGACAGAGGCGAGCAGTACTTC
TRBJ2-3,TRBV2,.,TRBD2,CASSPLAGFSTDTQYF,TGTGCCAGCAGTCCTCTAGCGGGGTTTAGCACAGATACGCAGTATTTT
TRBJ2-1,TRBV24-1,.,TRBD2,CATSDAGTSSYNEQFF,TGTGCCACCAGTGACGCCGGGACTAGCAGTTACAATGAGCAGTTCTTC